These 18 T cell receptor beta chains came from one sample sequenced in a study of blood T cell repertoires in COVID-19. This table comes from immunoSEQ multiplex PCR, and its TCRdb copy is limited to in-frame clones, with some not included. This sample has about 91,000 clones, with roughly three quarters found just once. Material for sequencing was peripheral blood. These receptors were collected from a woman over 75 with acute or convalescent COVID-19.

The chain couples TRBV7-8 to TRBJ2-7; TRBD1 matches at 10 bases. J gave up 4 bases and V 4 bases, and 10 bases lay outside the gene matches. The CDR3 consists of 16 residues. Germline loops: CDR1 SGHVS, CDR2 FQNEAQ. This CDR3 reads CASSSLTGGTSYEQYF. The CDR3 coding sequence is TGTGCCAGCAGCTCTTTGACAGGGGGCACTTCGTACGAGCAGTACTTC. The full variable domain, with the rest looked up from reference TRBV7-8 and TRBJ2-7, is GAGVSQSPRYKVAKRGQDVALRCDPISGHVSLFWYQQALGQGPEFLTYFQNEAQLDKSGLPSDRFFAERPEGSVSTLKIQRTQQEDSAVYLCASSSLTGGTSYEQYFGPGTRLTVT.

The chain employs TRBV11-2 and TRBJ2-5; 7 bases fit TRBD1. This CDR3 spans 14 amino acids. Germline CDR1 SGHAT, CDR2 FQNNGV. The J segment lost 5 bases and the V segment lost 5 bases, leaving 8 bases of the junction unmatched. The CDR3: CASSLQGIQETQYF. CDR3 nucleotides: TGTGCCAGCAGCCTACAGGGGATACAGGAGACCCAGTACTTC. The full variable domain, its missing parts supplied by reference TRBV11-2 and TRBJ2-5, is EAGVAQSPRYKIIEKRQSVAFWCNPISGHATLYWYQQILGQGPKLLIQFQNNGVVDDSQLPKDRFSAERLKGVDSTLKIQPAKLEDSAVYLCASSLQGIQETQYFGPGTRLLVL.

This clone has more than one count but fewer than ten. The chain uses TRBV30 and TRBJ2-7; D not resolved. Germline V CDR1 and CDR2: GTSNPN, SVGIG (reference sequence). This CDR3 contains 11 residues. Trimming pared 1 base from V and 1 base from J, leaving 2 bases between. The CDR3 bases are TGTGCCTGGAGTGCTTCCTACGAGCAGTACTTC. It yields the protein CAWSASYEQYF.

This clone was observed a few times. This rearrangement joins TRBV4-3 to TRBJ1-1; D is perhaps TRBD1 (5 bases). Germline values: CDR1 LGHNA, CDR2 YSLEER. Trimming shortened V by 7 bases and J by 11 bases, and 14 bases separated the two germline ends. This CDR3 has 11 amino acids. CDR3 in amino acids: CASTGTGGAFF. CDR3 DNA sequence: TGCGCCAGCACCGGGACGGGGGGGGCTTTCTTT.

V usage is TRBV5-1 and J usage is TRBJ2-1; TRBD1 might be the D (5 bases). From germline, CDR1 is SGHRS and CDR2 YFSETQ. The CDR3 runs 15 residues. Trimming pared 0 bases from V and 0 bases from J, leaving 7 bases between. Written as DNA, the CDR3 is TGCGCCAGCAGCTTGGGGGGCCGCTCCTACAATGAGCAGTTCTTC. It translates to CASSLGGRSYNEQFF.

The chain carries TRBV29-1 and TRBJ1-1; the match to TRBD1 covers 7 bases. This CDR3 contains 14 residues. Germline trimming cut 6 bases from V and 1 base from J; bases unmatched to any gene: 8. CDR1 is SQVTM, CDR2 ANQGSEA, per germline. The CDR3 sequence: CSVVLGQPNTEAFF. In nucleotides, the CDR3 is TGCAGCGTGGTCCTGGGACAGCCGAACACTGAAGCTTTCTTT.

The chain recombines TRBV25-1 with TRBJ1-2; D is uncertain. Germline values: CDR1 MGHDK, CDR2 SYGVNS. Trimming took 3 bases from V and 8 from J, leaving 16 bases between them. This CDR3 spans 14 amino acids. The CDR3: CASSETYALGGYTF. CDR3 nucleotides: TGTGCCAGCAGTGAGACTTACGCCCTTGGGGGCTACACCTTC.

The V gene is TRBV5-6, the J gene TRBJ2-2; perhaps TRBD2 as D (5 bases). Trimming removed 0 bases at V and 2 bases at J, with 17 bases between. This CDR3 has 18 amino acids. Germline lookup yields CDR1 SGHDT and CDR2 YYEEEE. The DNA for the CDR3 is TGTGCCAGCAGCTTGGTCACTGCCGGGGAGTATAACACCGGGGAGCTGTTTTTT. As protein: CASSLVTAGEYNTGELFF.

CDR3 loop: CASSQDITGTHQPQHF. CDR3 DNA: TGCGCCAGCAGCCAAGATATTACAGGGACCCATCAGCCCCAGCATTTT. The chain combines TRBV4-1 with TRBJ1-5; TRBD1 might be the D (6 bases). This CDR3 comprises 16 residues. Germline CDR1 MGHRA, CDR2 YSYEKL. Trimming pared 0 bases from V and 5 bases from J, leaving 14 bases between.

The V gene is TRBV6-5, the J gene TRBJ1-1; D gene unclear. Between the trimmed V and J ends, which lost 6 bases and 4 bases, there was a span of 12 bases. The CDR3 length is 13 residues. From germline, CDR1 is MNHEY and CDR2 SVGAGI. The CDR3 reads CASSPGRPTEAFF. CDR3 DNA: TGTGCCAGCAGCCCCGGCAGGCCCACTGAAGCTTTCTTT.

A remark on this clone: The CDR3 ends on some other residue instead of the conserved phenylalanine or tryptophan, so this is likely a read error. The DNA is omitted, as the CDR3 cannot be located on it reliably, and the CDR3 follows TCRdb's listing. The V and J genes are TRBV2 and TRBJ1-6; the DNA was not used to check the table's D call, TRBD1. The CDR3 length is 13 residues, termini included. Looked up from germline, CDR1 is SNHLY and CDR2 is FYNNEI. The CDR3 sequence: CASSQGKIFTPPL.

The chain links TRBV6-5 to TRBJ2-7; tentatively, D is TRBD1 (5 bases). The germline V gene has CDR1 MNHEY and CDR2 SVGAGI. The V end lost 0 bases, the J end lost 5 bases, and 11 bases lay between the germline ends. The CDR3 runs 14 residues. CDR3 sequence reads: CASSYSTAPDEQYF. CDR3 DNA sequence: TGTGCCAGCAGTTACTCGACAGCCCCAGACGAGCAGTACTTC.

The J gene is TRBJ2-3, the V gene TRBV7-9; D is undetermined. V was trimmed by 7 bases and J by 1 base, leaving 12 bases between them. Germline CDR1 is SEHNR and CDR2 is FQNEAQ (reference sequence). The CDR3 covers 14 residues. The CDR3 nucleotides read TGTGCCAGCACCCGGAGTTCCGGCACAGATACGCAGTATTTT. Protein: CASTRSSGTDTQYF.

The chain employs TRBV19 and TRBJ1-4; TRBD1 is a possible D gene (6 bases). Trimming took 5 bases from V and 0 from J, leaving 16 bases between them. Per germline, CDR1 LNHDA and CDR2 SQIVND (reference sequence). CDR3 length: 17 amino acids. CDR3 DNA: TGTGCCAGTAGTCCAAGCGCAGGGGATGCAACTAATGAAAAACTGTTTTTT. As protein: CASSPSAGDATNEKLFF. Combining the CDR3 with reference TRBV19 and TRBJ1-4 gives the whole variable domain DGGITQSPKYLFRKEGQNVTLSCEQNLNHDAMYWYRQDPGQGLRLIYYSQIVNDFQKGDIAEGYSVSREKKESFPLTVTSAQKNPTAFYLCASSPSAGDATNEKLFFGSGTQLSVL.

V usage is TRBV7-2 and J usage is TRBJ1-5, with D possibly being TRBD1 (5 bases). Germline CDR1 reads SGHTA; CDR2 reads FQGNSA. The CDR3 totals 14 residues. V lost 0 bases to trimming and J lost 7 bases, with 10 bases between them. CDR3 in DNA: TGTGCCAGCAGCTTAGCGGCGGGGACGCAGCCCCAGCATTTT. Protein: CASSLAAGTQPQHF.

The chain uses TRBV7-2 and TRBJ1-2; TRBD1 agrees at 7 bases. The CDR3 runs to 15 residues. Germline assignment: CDR1 SGHTA and CDR2 FQGNSA. V trimming: 1 base; J trimming: 5 bases; junction bases outside the gene matches: 7. The DNA for the CDR3 is TGTGCCAGCAGCTTAGTTGGGGCAGGGGGGTATGGCTACACCTTC. As protein: CASSLVGAGGYGYTF. Complete variable domain (other parts from reference TRBV7-2 and TRBJ1-2): GAGVSQSPSNKVTEKGKDVELRCDPISGHTALYWYRQSLGQGLEFLIYFQGNSAPDKSGLPSDRFSAERTGGSVSTLTIQRTQQEDSAVYLCASSLVGAGGYGYTFGSGTRLTVV.

The chain carries TRBV5-1 and TRBJ1-4; the match to TRBD1 covers 8 bases. The J segment lost 8 bases and the V segment lost 4 bases, leaving 13 bases of the junction unmatched. Germline CDR1 SGHRS, CDR2 YFSETQ. The CDR3 covers 16 residues. Written as DNA, the CDR3 is TGCGCCAGCAGCCGGGGGACAGGTCCTCTTCTGGAAAAACTGTTTTTT. As protein: CASSRGTGPLLEKLFF. The complete variable domain, with remaining parts taken from reference TRBV5-1 and TRBJ1-4, reads KAGVTQTPRYLIKTRGQQVTLSCSPISGHRSVSWYQQTPGQGLQFLFEYFSETQRNKGNFPGRFSGRQFSNSRSEMNVSTLELGDSALYLCASSRGTGPLLEKLFFGSGTQLSVL.

V and J are TRBV5-1 and TRBJ2-7, with 7 bases aligning to TRBD2. Germline-derived CDR1 and CDR2 are SGHRS and YFSETQ. Trimming took 4 bases from V and 2 from J; bases not matched to a gene: 6. CDR3 length: 14 amino acids. The CDR3 region has the DNA TGCGCCAGCAGCACGGGGACTATTCCCTACGAGCAGTACTTC. Translation gives CASSTGTIPYEQYF.